This is a list of T cell receptor beta chains from one sample in a study of blood T cell repertoires in COVID-19. The assay was immunoSEQ multiplex PCR, and TCRdb's table has in-frame clones only and misses some. The sample lists approximately 300,000 clones, over 85% seen once, with over 9% in the top ten. The source material was PBMCs or T cells enriched from blood (not recorded which). These receptors originate from a woman in her 30s who had recovered from COVID-19. The CDR3 runs from the conserved cysteine through the conserved F or W. The D gene is left open where the match is weak. Rows may omit the clone size; those that give it use once, few, many or a size class.

cdr3_nt cdr3_aa clone_size j_call d_call cdr3_length v_call
TGTGCTAGTGGTCCAGGGGACAGGGCAGGCACTGAAGCTTTCTTT CASGPGDRAGTEAFF NA TRBJ1-1 TRBD1 15 TRBV12-5
TGTGCCAGCAGCTTATACGGGGTGAACACTGAAGCTTTCTTT CASSLYGVNTEAFF NA TRBJ1-1 NA 14 TRBV5-4
TGTGCCAGCAGCTCCGGACAGGTTGAAAAACTGTTTTTT CASSSGQVEKLFF NA TRBJ1-4 TRBD1 13 TRBV7-9
TGTGCCAGCAGCTTAAGCCCCGACATGGATGGCTACACCTTC CASSLSPDMDGYTF NA TRBJ1-2 NA 14 TRBV11-2
TGTGCCAGCAGTCCGCGGACTAGCACCGGGGAGCTGTTTTTT CASSPRTSTGELFF NA TRBJ2-2 TRBD2 14 TRBV6-6
TGTGCCACGACACAGGCAGCTCGGAACACTGAAGCTTTCTTT CATTQAARNTEAFF NA TRBJ1-1 NA 14 TRBV7-9
TGTGCCAGCAGTTACTCGTACAGTAACTATGGCTACACCTTC CASSYSYSNYGYTF once TRBJ1-2 NA 14 TRBV6-5
TGTGCCAGCAGCCGCGACAGGGCCACCTTC CASSRDRATF NA TRBJ1-2 TRBD1 10 TRBV6-5
TGTGCCAGCAGCCCTATGTTGGCGGGCAATGAGCAGTTCTTC CASSPMLAGNEQFF NA TRBJ2-1 NA 14 TRBV7-2
TGCGCCAGCAGCCAAGGGGCACCTTTTAGTGTCTATGAGCAGTTCTTC CASSQGAPFSVYEQFF NA TRBJ2-1 NA 16 TRBV4-3
TGTGCCAGCAGCGAGAGGACTAGCGGGAGAATCAACACCGGGGAGCTGTTTTTT CASSERTSGRINTGELFF NA TRBJ2-2 TRBD2 18 TRBV9
TGTGCCAGCAGCTTGACAGCTAACTATGGCTACACCTTC CASSLTANYGYTF NA TRBJ1-2 NA 13 TRBV7-3
TGTGCCAGCATTCCGGGACAGGGATACAATGAGCAGTTCTTC CASIPGQGYNEQFF NA TRBJ2-1 TRBD1 14 TRBV5-4
TGTGCCTGGAGTCGAGTCAGGGGGGCCTACGAGCAGTACTTC CAWSRVRGAYEQYF NA TRBJ2-7 NA 14 TRBV30
TGTGCCAGCAGTTTTAGGGGCTCCTATGGCTACACCTTC CASSFRGSYGYTF NA TRBJ1-2 NA 13 TRBV27
TGTGCCAGCAGCCAAGAGCTGACAGGATTTAGCACAGATACGCAGTATTTT CASSQELTGFSTDTQYF NA TRBJ2-3 NA 17 TRBV3-1/TRBV3-2
TGTGCAAGTCGCTTAGGACTAGCGGGATGGAGCTCCTACAATGAGCAGTTCTTC CASRLGLAGWSSYNEQFF NA TRBJ2-1 NA 18 TRBV12-2
TGCGCCAGCAGCCAAGACAGGGGGCATGGCAATCAGCCCCAGCATTTT CASSQDRGHGNQPQHF few TRBJ1-5 TRBD1 16 TRBV4-3
TGTGCCAGTAGTATTAACGGAGTAATCAATCAGCCCCAGCATTTT CASSINGVINQPQHF NA TRBJ1-5 NA 15 TRBV19
TGTGCCAGCTCACCTGACAGGGTTGGTCAGCCCCAGCATTTT CASSPDRVGQPQHF NA TRBJ1-5 TRBD1 14 TRBV18
TGTGCCAGCAGTTTTCTCGCGGGTGAGACCCAGTACTTC CASSFLAGETQYF NA TRBJ2-5 NA 13 TRBV27
TGTGCCAGTAGTACCGGACAGGGGTACGAGCAGTACTTC CASSTGQGYEQYF NA TRBJ2-7 TRBD1 13 TRBV19
TGTGCCAGCAGATCCCATCCCAGTCGTGAAGCTTTCTTT CASRSHPSREAFF NA TRBJ1-1 NA 13 TRBV6-5
TGCGCCAGCAGCCCCGGGACTAGCGGGGATGACTACAATGAGCAGTTCTTC CASSPGTSGDDYNEQFF NA TRBJ2-1 TRBD2 17 TRBV5-1
TGTGCCAGCAGCCCACTTCGCGGGAGGGGGTACAATGAGCAGTTCTTC CASSPLRGRGYNEQFF NA TRBJ2-1 TRBD2 16 TRBV27
TGTGCCAGCAGCCGGGGGAGCGGGGTGAACACCGGGGAGCTGTTTTTT CASSRGSGVNTGELFF NA TRBJ2-2 TRBD2 16 TRBV5-4
TGTGCCAGCAGTTACTCGTCAGGGGGCGAAACCTACGAGCAGTACTTC CASSYSSGGETYEQYF NA TRBJ2-7 TRBD1 16 TRBV6-5
TGCGCCAGCAGCCAAGATAGTGTAGCGGGACTGCGTGAGGGCGGGGAGCTGTTTTTT CASSQDSVAGLREGGELFF NA TRBJ2-2 TRBD2 19 TRBV4-1
TGTGCCATCAGTGTGACAGGCACAAATCAGCCCCAGCATTTT CAISVTGTNQPQHF few TRBJ1-5 NA 14 TRBV10-3
TGTGCCTGGGCCGGGGTAGCGATGGTCTATTCAAGCTCCTACGAGCAGTACTTC CAWAGVAMVYSSSYEQYF NA TRBJ2-7 NA 18 TRBV30
TGTGCCAGCTCCCTAAGGACTGCTTCTGAAGCTTTCTTT CASSLRTASEAFF NA TRBJ1-1 NA 13 TRBV28
TGTGCCACCAGCTCCCAGATGGGGGACAGAGGGAATCAGCCCCAGCATTTT CATSSQMGDRGNQPQHF NA TRBJ1-5 TRBD1 17 TRBV15